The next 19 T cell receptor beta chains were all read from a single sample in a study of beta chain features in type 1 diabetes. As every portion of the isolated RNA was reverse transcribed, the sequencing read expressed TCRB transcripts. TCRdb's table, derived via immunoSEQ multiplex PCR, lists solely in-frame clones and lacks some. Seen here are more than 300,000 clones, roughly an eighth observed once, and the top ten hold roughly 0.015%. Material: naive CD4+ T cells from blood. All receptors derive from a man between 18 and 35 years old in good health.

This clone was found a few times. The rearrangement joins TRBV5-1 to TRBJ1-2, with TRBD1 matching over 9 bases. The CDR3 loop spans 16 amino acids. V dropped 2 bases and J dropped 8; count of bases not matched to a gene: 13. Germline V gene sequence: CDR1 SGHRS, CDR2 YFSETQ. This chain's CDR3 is CASSLPSPGQGRGYTF. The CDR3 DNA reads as TGCGCCAGCAGCTTACCGTCGCCGGGACAGGGAAGGGGCTACACCTTC.

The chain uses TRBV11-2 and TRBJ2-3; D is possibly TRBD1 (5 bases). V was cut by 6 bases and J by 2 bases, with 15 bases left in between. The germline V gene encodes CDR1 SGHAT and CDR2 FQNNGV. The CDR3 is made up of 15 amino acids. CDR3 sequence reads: CASRLIGAVTDTQYF. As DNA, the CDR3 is TGTGCCAGCAGGTTAATAGGGGCCGTCACAGATACGCAGTATTTT.

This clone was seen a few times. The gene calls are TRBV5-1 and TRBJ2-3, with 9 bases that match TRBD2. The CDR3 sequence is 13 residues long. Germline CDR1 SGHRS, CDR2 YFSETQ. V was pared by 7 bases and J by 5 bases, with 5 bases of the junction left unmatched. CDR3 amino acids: CASGLAGVDTQYF. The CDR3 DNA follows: TGCGCCAGCGGATTAGCGGGAGTAGATACGCAGTATTTT.

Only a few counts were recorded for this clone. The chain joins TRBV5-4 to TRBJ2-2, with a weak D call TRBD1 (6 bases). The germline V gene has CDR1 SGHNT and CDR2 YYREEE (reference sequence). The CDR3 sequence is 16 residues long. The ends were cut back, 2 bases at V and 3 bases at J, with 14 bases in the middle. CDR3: CASSFGRGYYTGELFF. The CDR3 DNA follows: TGTGCCAGCAGCTTCGGCAGGGGTTATTACACCGGGGAGCTGTTTTTT.

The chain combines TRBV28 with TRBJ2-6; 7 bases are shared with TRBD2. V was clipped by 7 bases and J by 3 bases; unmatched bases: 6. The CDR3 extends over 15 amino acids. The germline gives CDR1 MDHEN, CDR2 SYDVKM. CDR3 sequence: CASTTGGGGANVLTF. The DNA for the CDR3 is TGTGCCAGCACCACGGGAGGTGGTGGGGCCAACGTCCTGACTTTC. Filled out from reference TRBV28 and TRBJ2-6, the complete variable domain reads DVKVTQSSRYLVKRTGEKVFLECVQDMDHENMFWYRQDPGLGLRLIYFSYDVKMKEKGDIPEGYSVSREKKERFSLILESASTNQTSMYLCASTTGGGGANVLTFGAGSRLTVL.

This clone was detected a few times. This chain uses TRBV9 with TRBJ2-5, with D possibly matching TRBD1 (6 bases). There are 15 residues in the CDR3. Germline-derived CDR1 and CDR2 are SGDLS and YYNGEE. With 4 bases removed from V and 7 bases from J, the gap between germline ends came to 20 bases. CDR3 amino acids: CASSPPGHRDTTQYF. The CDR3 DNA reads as TGTGCCAGCAGCCCCCCGGGGCATAGGGACACGACCCAGTACTTC.

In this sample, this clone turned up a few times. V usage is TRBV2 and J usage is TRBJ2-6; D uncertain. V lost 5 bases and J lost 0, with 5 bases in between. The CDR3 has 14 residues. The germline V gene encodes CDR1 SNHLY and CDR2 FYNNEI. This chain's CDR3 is CASSYYSGANVLTF. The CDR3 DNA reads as TGTGCCAGCAGTTATTACTCTGGGGCCAACGTCCTGACTTTC.

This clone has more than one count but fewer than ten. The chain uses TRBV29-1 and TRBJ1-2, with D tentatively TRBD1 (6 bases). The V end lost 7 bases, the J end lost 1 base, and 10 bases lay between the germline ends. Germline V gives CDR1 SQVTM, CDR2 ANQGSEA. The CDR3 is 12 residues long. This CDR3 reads CSAGQFNYGYTF. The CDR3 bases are TGCAGCGCTGGACAGTTTAACTATGGCTACACCTTC.

CDR3 loop: CASSGTAGGRSAQYF. The CDR3 coding sequence is TGTGCCAGCAGCGGGACAGCGGGAGGGCGTTCGGCCCAGTACTTC. The chain combines TRBV11-2 with TRBJ2-5; 10 bases are shared with TRBD2. Germline assignment: CDR1 SGHAT and CDR2 FQNNGV. This CDR3 has 15 residues. Trimming at V came to 5 bases and at J to 9 bases, leaving 12 bases not matched to a gene. Using reference TRBV11-2 and TRBJ2-5 for the parts outside the CDR3, the full variable domain is EAGVAQSPRYKIIEKRQSVAFWCNPISGHATLYWYQQILGQGPKLLIQFQNNGVVDDSQLPKDRFSAERLKGVDSTLKIQPAKLEDSAVYLCASSGTAGGRSAQYFGPGTRLLVL.

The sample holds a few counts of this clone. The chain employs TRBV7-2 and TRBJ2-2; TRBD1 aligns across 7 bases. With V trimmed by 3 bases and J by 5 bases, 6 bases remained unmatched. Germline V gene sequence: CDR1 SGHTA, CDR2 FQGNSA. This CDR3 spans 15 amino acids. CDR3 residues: CASSLPTGRTGELFF. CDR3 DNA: TGTGCCAGCAGCTTGCCGACAGGGCGGACCGGGGAGCTGTTTTTT.

CDR3 nucleotides: TGTGCCAGCAGCCCCCGAACTGAGCGGGGCTACACCTTC. Translating gives CASSPRTERGYTF. V gene TRBV6-5 combines with J gene TRBJ1-2, with D hard to call. In germline, CDR1 is MNHEY, CDR2 SVGAGI. CDR3 length equals 13 residues. The V gene lost 6 bases and the J gene lost 8 bases, with 16 bases spanning the gap.

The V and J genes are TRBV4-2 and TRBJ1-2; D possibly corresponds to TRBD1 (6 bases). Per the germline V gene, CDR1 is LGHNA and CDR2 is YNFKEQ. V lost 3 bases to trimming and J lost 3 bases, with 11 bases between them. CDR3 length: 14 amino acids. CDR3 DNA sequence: TGTGCCAGCAGCCAGGGGGACAACCACTATGGCTACACCTTC. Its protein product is CASSQGDNHYGYTF.

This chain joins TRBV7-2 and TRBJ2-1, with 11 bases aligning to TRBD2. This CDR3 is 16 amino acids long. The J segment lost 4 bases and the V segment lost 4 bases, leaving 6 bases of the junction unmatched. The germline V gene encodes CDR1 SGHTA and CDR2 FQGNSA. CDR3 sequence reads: CASSSASGRTYNEQFF. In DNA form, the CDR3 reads TGTGCCAGCAGCTCCGCTAGCGGGAGGACTTACAATGAGCAGTTCTTC.

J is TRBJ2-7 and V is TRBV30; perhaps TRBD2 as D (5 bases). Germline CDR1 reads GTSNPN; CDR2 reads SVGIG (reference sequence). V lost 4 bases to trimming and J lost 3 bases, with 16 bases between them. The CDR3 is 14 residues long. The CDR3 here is CAWNKIAGIYEQYF. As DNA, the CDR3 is TGTGCCTGGAATAAAATTGCGGGCATCTACGAGCAGTACTTC.

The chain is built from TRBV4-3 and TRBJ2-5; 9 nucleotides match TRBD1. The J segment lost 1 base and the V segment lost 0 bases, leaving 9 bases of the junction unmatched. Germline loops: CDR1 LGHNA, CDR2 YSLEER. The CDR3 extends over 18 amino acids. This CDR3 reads CASSQEWVGTGTQETQYF. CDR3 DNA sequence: TGCGCCAGCAGCCAAGAATGGGTCGGGACAGGGACCCAAGAGACCCAGTACTTC.

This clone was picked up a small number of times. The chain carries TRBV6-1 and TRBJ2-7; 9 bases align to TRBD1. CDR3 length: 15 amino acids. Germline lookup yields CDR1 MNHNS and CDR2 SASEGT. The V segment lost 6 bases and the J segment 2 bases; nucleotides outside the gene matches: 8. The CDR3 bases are TGTGCCAGCAGCGCGGTGGGACAGGGACCCTACGAGCAGTACTTC. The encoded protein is CASSAVGQGPYEQYF.

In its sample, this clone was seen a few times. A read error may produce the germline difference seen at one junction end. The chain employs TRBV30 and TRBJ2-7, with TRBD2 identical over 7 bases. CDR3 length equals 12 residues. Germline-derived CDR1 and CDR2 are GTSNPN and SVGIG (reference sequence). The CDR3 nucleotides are TGTGCCTGGAGTGATAGTTTTTCTAGCGGATGCTTC. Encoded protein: CAWSDSFSSGCF.

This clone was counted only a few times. CDR3 residues: CASSQDLNTEAFF. The CDR3 DNA reads as TGTGCCAGCAGCCAAGACTTGAACACTGAAGCTTTCTTT. The gene calls are TRBV14 and TRBJ1-1; no definite D call. The length of the CDR3 is 13 residues. Per the germline V gene, CDR1 is SGHDN and CDR2 is FVKESK. Deletions cut 0 bases from V and 0 bases from J, with 2 bases between.

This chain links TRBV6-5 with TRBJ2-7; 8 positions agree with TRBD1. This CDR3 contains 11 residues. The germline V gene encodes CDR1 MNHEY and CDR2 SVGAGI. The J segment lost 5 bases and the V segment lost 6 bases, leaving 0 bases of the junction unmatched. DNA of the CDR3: TGTGCCAGCAGGACAGGGGACGAGCAGTACTTC. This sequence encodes CASRTGDEQYF.